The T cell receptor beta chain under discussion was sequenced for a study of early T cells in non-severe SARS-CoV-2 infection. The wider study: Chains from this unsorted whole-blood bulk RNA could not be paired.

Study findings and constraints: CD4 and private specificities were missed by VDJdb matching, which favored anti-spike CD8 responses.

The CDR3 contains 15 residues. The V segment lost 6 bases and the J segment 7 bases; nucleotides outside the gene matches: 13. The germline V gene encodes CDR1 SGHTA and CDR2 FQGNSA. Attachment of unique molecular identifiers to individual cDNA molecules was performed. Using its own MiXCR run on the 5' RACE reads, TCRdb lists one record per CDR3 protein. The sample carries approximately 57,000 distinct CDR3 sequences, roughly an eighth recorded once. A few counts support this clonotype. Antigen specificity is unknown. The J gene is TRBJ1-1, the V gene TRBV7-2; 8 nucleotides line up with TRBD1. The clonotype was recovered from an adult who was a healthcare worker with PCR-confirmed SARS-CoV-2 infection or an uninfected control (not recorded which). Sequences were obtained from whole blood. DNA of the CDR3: TGTGCCAGCAGAGCTTATATCGGGACAGGAAATGAAGCTTTCTTT. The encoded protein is CASRAYIGTGNEAFF. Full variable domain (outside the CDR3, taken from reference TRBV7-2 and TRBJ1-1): GAGVSQSPSNKVTEKGKDVELRCDPISGHTALYWYRQSLGQGLEFLIYFQGNSAPDKSGLPSDRFSAERTGGSVSTLTIQRTQQEDSAVYLCASRAYIGTGNEAFFGQGTRLTVV.